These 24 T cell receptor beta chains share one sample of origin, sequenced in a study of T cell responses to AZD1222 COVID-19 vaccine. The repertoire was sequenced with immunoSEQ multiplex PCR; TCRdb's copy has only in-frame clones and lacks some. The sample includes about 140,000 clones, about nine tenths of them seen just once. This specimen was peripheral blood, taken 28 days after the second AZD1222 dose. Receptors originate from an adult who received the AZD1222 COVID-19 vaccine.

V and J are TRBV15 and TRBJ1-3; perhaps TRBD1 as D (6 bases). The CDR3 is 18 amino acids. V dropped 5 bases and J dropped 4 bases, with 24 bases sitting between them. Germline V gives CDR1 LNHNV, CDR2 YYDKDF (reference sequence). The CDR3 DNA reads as TGTGCCACCAGCGAACCATCGCAACCGGACAGACGAGGAAACACCATATATTTT. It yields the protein CATSEPSQPDRRGNTIYF.

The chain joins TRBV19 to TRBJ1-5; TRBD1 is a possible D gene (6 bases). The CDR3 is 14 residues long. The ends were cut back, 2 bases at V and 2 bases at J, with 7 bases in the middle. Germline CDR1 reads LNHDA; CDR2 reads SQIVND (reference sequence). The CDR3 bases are TGTGCCAGTAGTATACGACAGGGCAATCAGCCCCAGCATTTT. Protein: CASSIRQGNQPQHF.

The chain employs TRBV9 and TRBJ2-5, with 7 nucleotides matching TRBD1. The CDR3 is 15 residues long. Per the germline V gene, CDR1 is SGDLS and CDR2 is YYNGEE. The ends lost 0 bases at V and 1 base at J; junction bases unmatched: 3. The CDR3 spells CASSVVGTAQETQYF. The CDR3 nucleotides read TGTGCCAGCAGCGTAGTAGGGACAGCCCAAGAGACCCAGTACTTC.

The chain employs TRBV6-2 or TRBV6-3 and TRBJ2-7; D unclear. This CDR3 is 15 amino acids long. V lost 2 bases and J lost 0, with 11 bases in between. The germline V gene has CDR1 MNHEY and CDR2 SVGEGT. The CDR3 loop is CASSYLRSSSYEQYF. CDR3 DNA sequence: TGTGCCAGCAGTTACCTTCGGTCTAGCTCCTACGAGCAGTACTTC.

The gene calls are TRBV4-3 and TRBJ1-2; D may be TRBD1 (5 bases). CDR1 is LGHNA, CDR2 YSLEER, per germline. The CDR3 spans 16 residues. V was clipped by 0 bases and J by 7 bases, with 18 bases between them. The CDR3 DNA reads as TGCGCCAGCAGCCAAGATCAAGGGACGGGCGTTGGTGGCTACACCTTC. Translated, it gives CASSQDQGTGVGGYTF.

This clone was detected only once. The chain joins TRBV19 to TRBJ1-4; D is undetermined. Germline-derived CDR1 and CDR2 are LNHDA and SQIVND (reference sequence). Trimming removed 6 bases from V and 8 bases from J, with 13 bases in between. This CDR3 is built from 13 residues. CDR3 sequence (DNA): TGTGCCAGTAGGGGCTCTGCTGGGGAAAAACTGTTTTTT. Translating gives CASRGSAGEKLFF.

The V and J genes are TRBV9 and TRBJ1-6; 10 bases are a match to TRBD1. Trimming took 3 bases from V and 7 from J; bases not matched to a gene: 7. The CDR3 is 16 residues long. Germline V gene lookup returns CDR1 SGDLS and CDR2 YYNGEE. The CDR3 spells CASSADRGRGNSPLHF. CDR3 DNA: TGTGCCAGCAGCGCCGACAGGGGGCGAGGCAATTCACCCCTCCACTTT.

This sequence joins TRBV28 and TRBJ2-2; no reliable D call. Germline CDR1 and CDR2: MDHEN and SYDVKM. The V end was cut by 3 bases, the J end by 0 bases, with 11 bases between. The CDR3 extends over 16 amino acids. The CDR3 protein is CASSFLEHPNTGELFF. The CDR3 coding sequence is TGTGCCAGCAGTTTTCTGGAACATCCGAACACCGGGGAGCTGTTTTTT.

The CDR3, as DNA: TGTGCCAGTAGTATAGTGCTCAATCAGCCCCAGCATTTT. It specifies CASSIVLNQPQHF. V gene TRBV19 combines with J gene TRBJ1-5; no clear D. The CDR3 sequence is 13 residues long. The germline V gene has CDR1 LNHDA and CDR2 SQIVND (reference sequence). V was pared by 1 base and J by 3 bases, with 4 bases between. The full variable domain, with the rest looked up from reference TRBV19 and TRBJ1-5, is DGGITQSPKYLFRKEGQNVTLSCEQNLNHDAMYWYRQDPGQGLRLIYYSQIVNDFQKGDIAEGYSVSREKKESFPLTVTSAQKNPTAFYLCASSIVLNQPQHFGDGTRLSIL.

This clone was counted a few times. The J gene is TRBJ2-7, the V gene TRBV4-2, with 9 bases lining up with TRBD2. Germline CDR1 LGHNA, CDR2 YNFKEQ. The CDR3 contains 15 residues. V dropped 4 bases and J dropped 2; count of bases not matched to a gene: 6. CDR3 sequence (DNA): TGTGCCAGCAGCCTCATAGCGGGGGAGACCTACGAGCAGTACTTC. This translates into CASSLIAGETYEQYF.

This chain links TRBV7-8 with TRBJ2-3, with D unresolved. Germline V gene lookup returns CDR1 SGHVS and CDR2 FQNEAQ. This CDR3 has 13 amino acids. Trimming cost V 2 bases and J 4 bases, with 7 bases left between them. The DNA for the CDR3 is TGTGCCAGCAGCTTACCCTGGCCAGATACGCAGTATTTT. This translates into CASSLPWPDTQYF. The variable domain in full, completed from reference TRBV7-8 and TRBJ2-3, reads GAGVSQSPRYKVAKRGQDVALRCDPISGHVSLFWYQQALGQGPEFLTYFQNEAQLDKSGLPSDRFFAERPEGSVSTLKIQRTQQEDSAVYLCASSLPWPDTQYFGPGTRLTVL.

CDR3 sequence reads: CASSIAGTGLRWGNQPQHF. CDR3 nucleotides: TGTGCCAGTAGTATAGCCGGGACAGGACTTCGATGGGGCAATCAGCCCCAGCATTTT. The chain uses TRBV19 and TRBJ1-5; TRBD1 matches 8 bases. Germline CDR1 and CDR2: LNHDA and SQIVND (reference sequence). CDR3 length equals 19 residues. Trimming cost V 1 base and J 2 bases; bases outside gene matches: 13.

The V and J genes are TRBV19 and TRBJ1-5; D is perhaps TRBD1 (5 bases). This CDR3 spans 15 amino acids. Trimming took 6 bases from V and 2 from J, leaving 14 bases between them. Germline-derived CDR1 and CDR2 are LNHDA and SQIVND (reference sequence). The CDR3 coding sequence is TGTGCCAGTAGAAGGGGCAAGGACGGCAATCAGCCCCAGCATTTT. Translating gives CASRRGKDGNQPQHF.

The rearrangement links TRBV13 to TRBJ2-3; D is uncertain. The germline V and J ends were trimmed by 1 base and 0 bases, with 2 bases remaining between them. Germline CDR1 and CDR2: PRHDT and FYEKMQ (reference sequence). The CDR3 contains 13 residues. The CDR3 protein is CASSLESTDTQYF. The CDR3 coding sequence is TGTGCCAGCAGCTTAGAAAGCACAGATACGCAGTATTTT.

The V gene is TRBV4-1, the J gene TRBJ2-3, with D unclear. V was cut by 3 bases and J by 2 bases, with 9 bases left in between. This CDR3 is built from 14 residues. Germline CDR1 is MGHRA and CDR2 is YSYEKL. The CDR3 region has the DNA TGCGCCAGCAGCCACGACGACCCCACAGATACGCAGTATTTT. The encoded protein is CASSHDDPTDTQYF.

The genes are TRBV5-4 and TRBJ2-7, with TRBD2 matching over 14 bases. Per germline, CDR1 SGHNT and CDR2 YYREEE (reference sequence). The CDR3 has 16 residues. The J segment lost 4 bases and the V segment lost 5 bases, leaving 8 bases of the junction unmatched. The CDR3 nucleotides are TGTGCCAGCAGTTCCGGGACTAGCGGGAGTCGATACGAGCAGTACTTC. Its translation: CASSSGTSGSRYEQYF.

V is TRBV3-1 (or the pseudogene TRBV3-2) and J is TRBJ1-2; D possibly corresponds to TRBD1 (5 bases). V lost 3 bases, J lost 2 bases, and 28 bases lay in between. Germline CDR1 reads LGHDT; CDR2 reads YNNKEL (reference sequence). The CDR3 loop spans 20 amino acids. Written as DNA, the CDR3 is TGTGCCAGCAGCCAGGACTTCGGGGCTATGAGGGTAAGGGAAAACTATGGCTACACCTTC. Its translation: CASSQDFGAMRVRENYGYTF.

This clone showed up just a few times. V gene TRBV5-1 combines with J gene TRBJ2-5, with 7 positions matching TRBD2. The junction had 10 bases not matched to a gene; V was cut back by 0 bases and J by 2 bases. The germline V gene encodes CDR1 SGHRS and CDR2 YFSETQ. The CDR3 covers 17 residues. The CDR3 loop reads CASSLGPRGRTQETQYF. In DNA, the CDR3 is TGCGCCAGCAGCTTGGGCCCGCGGGGGAGGACTCAAGAGACCCAGTACTTC.

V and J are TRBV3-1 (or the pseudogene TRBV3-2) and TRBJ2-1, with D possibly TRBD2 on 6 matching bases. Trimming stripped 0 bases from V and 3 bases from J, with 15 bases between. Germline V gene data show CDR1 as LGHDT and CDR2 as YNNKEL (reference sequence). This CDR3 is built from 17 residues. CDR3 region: CASSQEVGGVVYNEQFF. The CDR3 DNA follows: TGTGCCAGCAGCCAAGAAGTCGGGGGAGTCGTCTACAATGAGCAGTTCTTC.

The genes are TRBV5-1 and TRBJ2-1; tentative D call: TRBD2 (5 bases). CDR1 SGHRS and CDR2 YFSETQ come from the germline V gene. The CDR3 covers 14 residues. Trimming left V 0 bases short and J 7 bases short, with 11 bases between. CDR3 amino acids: CASSLVPRENEQFF. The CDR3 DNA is TGCGCCAGCAGCTTGGTTCCTAGGGAGAATGAGCAGTTCTTC.

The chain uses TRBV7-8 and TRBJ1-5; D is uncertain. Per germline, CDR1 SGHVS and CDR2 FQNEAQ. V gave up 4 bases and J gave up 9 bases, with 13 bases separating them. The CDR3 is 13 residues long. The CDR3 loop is CASSSRFEWPQHF. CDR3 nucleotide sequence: TGTGCCAGCAGCTCCCGGTTTGAATGGCCCCAGCATTTT.

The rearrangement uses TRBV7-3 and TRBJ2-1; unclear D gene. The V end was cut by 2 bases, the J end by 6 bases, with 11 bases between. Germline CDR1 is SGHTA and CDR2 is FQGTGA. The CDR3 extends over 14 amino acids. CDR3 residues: CASSLSGLTNEQFF. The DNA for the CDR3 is TGTGCCAGCAGCTTATCTGGTCTTACCAATGAGCAGTTCTTC.

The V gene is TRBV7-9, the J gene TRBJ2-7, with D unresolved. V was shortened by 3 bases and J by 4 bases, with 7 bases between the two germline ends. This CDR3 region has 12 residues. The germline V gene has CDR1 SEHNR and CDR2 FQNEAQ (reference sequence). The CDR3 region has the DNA TGTGCCAGCAGCTTTAACAGTTACGAGCAGTACTTC. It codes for CASSFNSYEQYF. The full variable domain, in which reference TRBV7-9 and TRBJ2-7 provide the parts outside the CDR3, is DTGVSQNPRHKITKRGQNVTFRCDPISEHNRLYWYRQTLGQGPEFLTYFQNEAQLEKSRLLSDRFSAERPKGSFSTLEIQRTEQGDSAMYLCASSFNSYEQYFGPGTRLTVT.

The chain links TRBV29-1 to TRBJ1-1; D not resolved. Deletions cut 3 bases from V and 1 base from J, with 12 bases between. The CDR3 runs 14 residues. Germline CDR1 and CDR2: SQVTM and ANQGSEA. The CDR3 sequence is CSVEPSIRNTEAFF. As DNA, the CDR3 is TGCAGCGTTGAGCCCAGTATTCGGAACACTGAAGCTTTCTTT.